The 32 T cell receptor beta chains below all came from one sample that was sequenced in a study of T cells in women clearing cervical HPV infection. The protocol was immunoSEQ multiplex PCR, while the TCRdb copy is restricted to in-frame clones and leaves out a portion. The sample's table shows 25,000 to 30,000 clones. Specimen: blood buffy coat. These receptors all stem from a woman between 18 and 69 years old with a cervical HPV16 infection that either progressed to CIN3+ or cleared (not recorded which).

This clone is classed as medium-sized by frequency. Read coverage stops 3 residues before the CDR3 terminus; the germline J gene supplies the remainder. The V call is TRBV7-9, the J call TRBJ1-2; 10 positions agree with TRBD1. The germline gives CDR1 SEHNR, CDR2 FQNEAQ (reference sequence). The CDR3 runs to 15 residues. Unmatched junction bases numbered 7, after V lost 5 bases and J lost 4 bases. The sequenced part of the CDR3 DNA is TGTGCCAGCAGCCCTAGTGGGACAGGGGCCTATGGC. Its protein product is CASSPSGTGAYG. The complete CDR3 reads CASSPSGTGAYGYTF.

Points on this clone: At one end, the junction sequence differs from germline, possibly due to a read error. The CDR3 end falls 3 residues outside the read, so it is completed with the germline J gene. This CDR3 is also generated by other DNA sequences in the sample. The chain joins TRBV2 to TRBJ1-3; D is perhaps TRBD1 (5 bases). The CDR3 is 15 amino acids. Germline V gene lookup returns CDR1 SNHLY and CDR2 FYNNEI. The CDR3 DNA, read in part, is TGTGCCAGCAGTGTGAACAGGCAGACTGGAAACACA. Its translation: CASSVNRQTGNT. The CDR3, in full, reads CASSVNRQTGNTIYF.

A word on this clone: The read ends 3 residues shy of where the CDR3 ends; the end is completed using the germline J gene. This chain joins TRBV19 and TRBJ2-1, with 7 bases fitting TRBD1. Germline loops: CDR1 LNHDA, CDR2 SQIVND (reference sequence). The CDR3 covers 14 residues. Germline trimming cut 9 bases from V and 4 bases from J; bases unmatched to any gene: 9. Partial CDR3 DNA: TGTGCCAGCAGACAGGGCTCGGGGTACAATGAG. It specifies CASRQGSGYNE. The entire CDR3 sequence reads CASRQGSGYNEQFF.

As for this clone: The read falls 3 residues short of the CDR3 end, and the missing part is taken from the germline J gene. The J gene is TRBJ2-5, the V gene TRBV5-1, with D possibly being TRBD2 (6 bases). This CDR3 has 15 amino acids. Trimming stripped 1 base from V and 0 bases from J, with 10 bases between. Per germline, CDR1 SGHRS and CDR2 YFSETQ. Incomplete CDR3 DNA: TGCGCCAGCAGCTTGCGCCGGGACTACCAAGAGACC. Its protein is CASSLRRDYQET. The CDR3 in its entirety is CASSLRRDYQETQYF.

Of note for this clone: The observed sequence ends 3 residues before the CDR3 terminus, with the missing tail filled in from the germline J gene. This chain joins TRBV4-1 and TRBJ1-1; perhaps TRBD1 as D (5 bases). Trimming shortened V by 4 bases and J by 5 bases, and 14 bases separated the two germline ends. Germline loops: CDR1 MGHRA, CDR2 YSYEKL. The CDR3 is 14 amino acids. The CDR3 bases that were read are TGCGCCAGCAGCCGTACCAGGGAAAGGACTGAA. It codes for CASSRTRERTE. The CDR3, in full, reads CASSRTRERTEAFF.

In regard to this clone: The read finishes 3 residues shy of the CDR3 end, and the germline J gene is used to complete it. The gene calls are TRBV5-4 and TRBJ2-5, with TRBD1 matching 7 bases. Germline CDR1 and CDR2: SGHNT and YYREEE (reference sequence). Trimming at V came to 4 bases and at J to 5 bases, leaving 8 bases not matched to a gene. CDR3 size: 14 residues. CDR3 DNA (partial): TGTGCCAGCAGCACACGACAGGGATGGGAGACC. This sequence encodes CASSTRQGWET. The whole CDR3 region reads CASSTRQGWETQYF.

A remark on this clone: The missing CDR3 end, 3 residues past where the read stops, is filled in from the germline J gene. The J gene is TRBJ2-7, the V gene TRBV30; D gene ambiguous. The CDR3 extends over 11 amino acids. Germline-derived CDR1 and CDR2 are GTSNPN and SVGIG (reference sequence). V shed 3 bases and J shed 3 bases, with 6 bases lying between them. The CDR3 bases that were read are TGTGCCTGGAGAGGCGGCTACGAG. As protein: CAWRGGYE. The whole CDR3 protein is CAWRGGYEQYF.

Points on this clone: Coverage ceases 3 residues before the CDR3 finishes, and the germline J gene fills in the end. This chain joins TRBV30 and TRBJ2-1; possible D gene TRBD2, 5 bases. Germline-derived CDR1 and CDR2 are GTSNPN and SVGIG (reference sequence). The CDR3 has 15 residues. Trimming pared 1 base from V and 3 bases from J, leaving 13 bases between. CDR3 amino acids: CAWSGTGYNYNEQFF. The CDR3 DNA, read in part, is TGTGCCTGGAGTGGGACGGGGTACAACTACAATGAG.

On this clone: The read finishes 3 residues shy of the CDR3 end, and the germline J gene is used to complete it. The genes are TRBV28 and TRBJ1-4, with 8 bases that match TRBD1. This CDR3 comprises 16 residues. J gave up 8 bases and V 6 bases, and 14 bases lay outside the gene matches. Germline V lookup: CDR1 MDHEN, CDR2 SYDVKM. The sequenced part of the CDR3 DNA is TGTGCCAGCAGCGAACCCGTTACAGGGGGTAAGGAAAAA. Encoded protein: CASSEPVTGGKEK. The whole CDR3 sequence reads CASSEPVTGGKEKLFF.

On this clone: The read finishes 3 residues shy of the CDR3 end, and the germline J gene is used to complete it. This chain connects TRBV18 to TRBJ2-4; D is possibly TRBD2 (8 bases). In germline, CDR1 is KGHSH, CDR2 LQKENI. The CDR3 has 14 amino acids. The CDR3 loop is CASSPTGGGESQYF. CDR3 DNA (partial): TGTGCCAGCTCACCCACGGGAGGGGGCGAGAGT. Together with reference TRBV18 and TRBJ2-4, the CDR3 gives the full variable domain: NAGVMQNPRHLVRRRGQEARLRCSPMKGHSHVYWYRQLPEEGLKFMVYLQKENIIDESGMPKERFSAEFPKEGPSILRIQQVVRGDSAAYFCASSPTGGGESQYFGAGTRLSVL.

To note about this clone: Read coverage stops 3 residues before the CDR3 terminus; the germline J gene supplies the remainder. The chain links TRBV30 to TRBJ2-4, with 7 bases identical to TRBD1. The CDR3 runs 14 residues. CDR1 and CDR2 from the germline V gene are GTSNPN and SVGIG (reference sequence). The CDR3 bases that were read are TGTGCCTGGAGACCCTCGGACAGGCTTATCAGT. Protein sequence: CAWRPSDRLIS. The CDR3 as a whole reads CAWRPSDRLISQYF.

A word on this clone: The CDR3 end lies 3 residues beyond the end of the read and is filled in from the germline J gene. The chain recombines TRBV20-1 with TRBJ1-1, with D perhaps TRBD1 (6 bases). CDR1 and CDR2 (germline): DFQATT, SNEGSKA (reference sequence). Between the trimmed V and J ends, which lost 5 bases and 1 base, there was a span of 17 bases. CDR3 length: 15 amino acids. The CDR3 DNA, read in part, is TGCAGTGCTCCGGGACATGGGAAGGGGAACACTGAA. Its translation: CSAPGHGKGNTE. The full CDR3 protein reads CSAPGHGKGNTEAFF.

A word on this clone: Read sequence stops 3 residues before the CDR3 end, and the germline J gene provides the missing end. The chain carries TRBV20-1 and TRBJ1-2, with D possibly TRBD1 on 6 matching bases. Germline assignment: CDR1 DFQATT and CDR2 SNEGSKA (reference sequence). This CDR3 has 13 residues. The chain's CDR3 is CSARRTELYDYTF. CDR3 DNA, as far as it was read: TGCAGTGCTAGACGGACAGAGTTATACGAC.

Concerning this clone: From the germline J gene comes the end of the CDR3, since the read stops 3 residues before it. V is TRBV6-1 and J is TRBJ1-2; D ambiguous. The CDR3 totals 12 residues. In germline, CDR1 is MNHNS, CDR2 SASEGT. Trimming removed 3 bases from V and 2 bases from J, with 4 bases in between. The CDR3 bases that were read are TGTGCCAGCAGTGACAGGAACTATGGC. Its translation: CASSDRNYG. The whole CDR3 region reads CASSDRNYGYTF.

CDR3 sequence reads: CASSLEEGRASTQYF. The CDR3 bases that were read are TGCGCCAGCAGCTTGGAGGAGGGTAGGGCAAGTACG. V gene TRBV5-1 combines with J gene TRBJ2-3, with D possibly being TRBD2 (6 bases). The sequenced fragment ends 3 residues before the CDR3 boundary, so the rest is inferred from the germline J gene. The V gene's germline CDR1 is SGHRS and CDR2 YFSETQ. The CDR3 runs 15 residues. Trimming removed 0 bases from V and 8 bases from J, with 16 bases in between.

Worth noting for this clone: Read coverage stops 3 residues before the CDR3 terminus; the germline J gene supplies the remainder. V and J are TRBV4-2 and TRBJ2-3; maybe TRBD1 (6 bases). CDR1 and CDR2 (germline): LGHNA, YNFKEQ. There are 14 residues in the CDR3. The ends were cut back, 4 bases at V and 0 bases at J, with 8 bases in the middle. The CDR3 DNA, read in part, is TGTGCCAGCAGCCCAAGGGGGAGCACAGATACG. It yields the protein CASSPRGSTDT. The whole CDR3 region reads CASSPRGSTDTQYF.

With respect to this clone: With the read ending 3 residues before the CDR3 end, the germline J gene is used to fill in that end. The V and J genes are TRBV5-4 and TRBJ2-3; TRBD2 agrees at 10 bases. V gave up 1 base and J gave up 4 bases; unmatched junction bases: 6. The CDR3 runs 16 residues. The germline gives CDR1 SGHNT, CDR2 YYREEE (reference sequence). The DNA read from the CDR3 is TGTGCCAGCAGCTTGAAAAGCGGGGGGGCCCCAGATACG. As protein: CASSLKSGGAPDT. The CDR3 as a whole reads CASSLKSGGAPDTQYF.

With respect to this clone: The sequenced fragment ends 3 residues before the CDR3 boundary, so the rest is inferred from the germline J gene. The chain recombines TRBV20-1 with TRBJ2-3; TRBD2 matches 13 bases. V was pared by 1 base and J by 5 bases, with 6 bases of the junction left unmatched. CDR1 is DFQATT, CDR2 SNEGSKA, per germline (reference sequence). The CDR3 runs 16 residues. The CDR3 protein is CSARGPRTSGRDTQYF. The sequenced CDR3 bases are TGCAGTGCTAGAGGCCCCCGGACTAGCGGGAGAGATACG.

Comment on this clone: The CDR3 is cut off 3 residues early in the read; its end comes from the germline J gene. The rearrangement links TRBV20-1 to TRBJ2-3; D gene uncertain. There are 13 residues in the CDR3. CDR1 is DFQATT, CDR2 SNEGSKA, per germline (reference sequence). V was clipped by 3 bases and J by 0 bases, with 7 bases between them. The CDR3 sequence: CSARLGSTDTQYF. CDR3 bases read: TGCAGTGCTAGGCTCGGGAGCACAGATACG.

On this clone itself: From the germline J gene comes the end of the CDR3, since the read stops 3 residues before it. This rearrangement joins TRBV2 to TRBJ2-3, with TRBD2 matching 13 bases. After removal of 4 bases from V and 8 bases from J, the junction contained 6 bases not matched to a gene. Per the germline V gene, CDR1 is SNHLY and CDR2 is FYNNEI. The CDR3 spans 15 residues. The sequenced part of the CDR3 DNA is TGTGCCAGCAGTGGGACTAGCGGGAGATCAGCTACG. It is translated as CASSGTSGRSAT. The whole CDR3 sequence is CASSGTSGRSATQYF. The full variable domain, rest sourced from reference TRBV2 and TRBJ2-3, is EPEVTQTPSHQVTQMGQEVILRCVPISNHLYFYWYRQILGQKVEFLVSFYNNEISEKSEIFDDQFSVERPDGSNFTLKIRSTKLEDSAMYFCASSGTSGRSATQYFGPGTRLTVL.

With respect to this clone: Coverage ceases 3 residues before the CDR3 finishes, and the germline J gene fills in the end. The rearrangement links TRBV7-2 to TRBJ2-7, with 7 bases lining up with TRBD2. J was trimmed by 1 base and V by 0 bases; bases with no gene match: 6. The CDR3 has 16 residues. The germline V gene has CDR1 SGHTA and CDR2 FQGNSA. Partial CDR3 DNA: TGTGCCAGCAGCTTAGCGGGGGGGACTCATTCCTACGAG. This encodes CASSLAGGTHSYE. In full, the CDR3 reads CASSLAGGTHSYEQYF.

Regarding this clone: The CDR3 end is not reached by the read, which stops 3 residues before it; the germline J gene fills it in. This chain uses TRBV10-2 with TRBJ2-5; D uncertain. Between the trimmed V and J ends, which lost 5 bases and 1 base, there was a span of 5 bases. Germline CDR1 reads WSHSY; CDR2 reads SAAADI. The CDR3 has 12 residues. The CDR3: CASSQAQETQYF. The CDR3 DNA, read in part, is TGCGCCAGCAGTCAGGCCCAAGAGACC.

Notes on this clone: The read finishes 3 residues shy of the CDR3 end, and the germline J gene is used to complete it. V and J are TRBV7-9 and TRBJ1-1, with D possibly TRBD1 on 6 matching bases. CDR1 SEHNR and CDR2 FQNEAQ come from the germline V gene (reference sequence). This CDR3 is 14 amino acids long. V gave up 2 bases and J gave up 4 bases, with 11 bases separating them. The DNA read from the CDR3 is TGTGCCAGCAGCTTATCACAGGGAGGCACTGAA. Translating it yields CASSLSQGGTE. The CDR3 as a whole reads CASSLSQGGTEAFF.

Comment on this clone: The read falls 3 residues short of the CDR3 end, and the missing part is taken from the germline J gene. The rearrangement joins TRBV14 to TRBJ1-2; D unresolved. From germline, CDR1 is SGHDN and CDR2 FVKESK. The CDR3 spans 15 residues. The CDR3 sequence: CASSQGLAGVRDYTF. CDR3 bases read: TGTGCCAGCAGCCAAGGACTAGCGGGAGTACGCGAC.

This chain's CDR3 is CASSLAGDFHEQYF. The sequenced CDR3 bases are TGTGCCAGCAGCTTGGCCGGGGACTTTCACGAG. V and J are TRBV5-6 and TRBJ2-7; D may be TRBD2 (6 bases). The read ends 3 residues shy of where the CDR3 ends; the end is completed using the germline J gene. The CDR3 covers 14 residues. Per the germline V gene, CDR1 is SGHDT and CDR2 is YYEEEE. V lost 0 bases and J 5 bases, leaving 12 bases between the germline ends.

As concerns this clone: The sequenced fragment ends 3 residues before the CDR3 boundary, so the rest is inferred from the germline J gene. V is TRBV30 and J is TRBJ2-5; 13 bases align to TRBD2. Trimming cost V 7 bases and J 4 bases; bases outside gene matches: 6. Germline assignment: CDR1 GTSNPN and CDR2 SVGIG (reference sequence). The CDR3 loop spans 14 amino acids. The DNA read from the CDR3 is TGTGCCTTTGGACTAGCGGGAGTAGGAGAGACC. It specifies CAFGLAGVGET. The CDR3 reads in full as CAFGLAGVGETQYF.

About this clone itself: The sequenced fragment ends 3 residues before the CDR3 boundary, so the rest is inferred from the germline J gene. The genes are TRBV30 and TRBJ2-7; 10 positions match TRBD1. The CDR3 covers 12 residues. V dropped 1 base and J dropped 6; count of bases not matched to a gene: 0. Germline CDR1 is GTSNPN and CDR2 is SVGIG (reference sequence). The sequenced part of the CDR3 DNA is TGTGCCTGGAGTGGGACAGGGGGCGAG. This codes for CAWSGTGGE. The entire CDR3 protein is CAWSGTGGEQYF. Filled out from reference TRBV30 and TRBJ2-7, the complete variable domain reads SQTIHQWPATLVQPVGSPLSLECTVEGTSNPNLYWYRQAAGRGLQLLFYSVGIGQISSEVPQNLSASRPQDRQFILSSKKLLLSDSGFYLCAWSGTGGEQYFGPGTRLTVT.

Of note for this clone: The read ends 3 residues early relative to the CDR3; the germline J gene fills the gap. The rearrangement joins TRBV2 to TRBJ1-4; perhaps TRBD1 as D (5 bases). The ends were cut back, 4 bases at V and 0 bases at J, with 12 bases in the middle. CDR3 length equals 16 residues. CDR1 and CDR2 from the germline V gene are SNHLY and FYNNEI. Incomplete CDR3 DNA: TGTGCCAGCAGTGGGGGGGGGACTGCAACTAATGAAAAA. Translated: CASSGGGTATNEK. The complete CDR3 protein is CASSGGGTATNEKLFF.

The sequenced part of the CDR3 DNA is TGTGCCAGCAGCCCTAATCCCAATGAG. The encoded protein is CASSPNPNE. The complete CDR3 reads CASSPNPNEQFF. V usage is TRBV7-9 and J usage is TRBJ2-1; D not certain. Read data end 3 residues before the CDR3 end; the end is taken from the germline J gene. The CDR3 sequence is 12 residues long. Trimming took off 5 bases at V and 6 bases at J, with 8 bases between the two ends. Germline V gene sequence: CDR1 SEHNR, CDR2 FQNEAQ (reference sequence). Using reference TRBV7-9 and TRBJ2-1 for the parts outside the CDR3, the full variable domain is DTGVSQNPRHKITKRGQNVTFRCDPISEHNRLYWYRQTLGQGPEFLTYFQNEAQLEKSRLLSDRFSAERPKGSFSTLEIQRTEQGDSAMYLCASSPNPNEQFFGPGTRLTVL.

Concerning this clone: The junction and the germline gene differ at one end; a read error may be behind it. The read terminates 3 residues before the CDR3 end, so the remaining end is supplied by the germline J gene. The J gene is TRBJ2-6, the V gene TRBV29-1; D unresolved. Germline V lookup: CDR1 SQVTM, CDR2 ANQGSEA. The CDR3 contains 13 residues. CDR3 DNA (partial): TGCGGCGTTGCGGTCTCTGGGGCCAACGTC. Protein: CGVAVSGANV. The CDR3, in full, reads CGVAVSGANVLTF.

Turning to this clone: The read ends 3 residues early relative to the CDR3; the germline J gene fills the gap. The chain uses TRBV28 and TRBJ2-5, with 7 bases aligning to TRBD1. J gave up 5 bases and V 3 bases, and 12 bases lay outside the gene matches. This CDR3 spans 16 amino acids. The V gene's germline CDR1 is MDHEN and CDR2 SYDVKM. The covered CDR3 bases are TGTGCCAGCAGTTTCGGTAGGGGGCCCAAGGCGGAGACC. Translating it yields CASSFGRGPKAET. The whole CDR3 protein reads CASSFGRGPKAETQYF.

As for this clone: The observed sequence ends 3 residues before the CDR3 terminus, with the missing tail filled in from the germline J gene. V gene TRBV5-4 combines with J gene TRBJ2-1; no definite D call. Trimming left V 4 bases short and J 8 bases short, with 19 bases between. Germline CDR1 SGHNT, CDR2 YYREEE (reference sequence). The CDR3 loop spans 15 amino acids. CDR3 in amino acids: CASSLADTGNDEQFF. The CDR3 bases that were read are TGTGCCAGCAGCCTTGCCGACACCGGCAATGATGAG.